This entry describes one T cell receptor beta chain. What it recognizes is unknown. V gave up 6 bases and J gave up 5 bases; unmatched junction bases: 10. CDR1 and CDR2 (germline): SQVTM, ANQGSEA. This CDR3 spans 14 amino acids. RNA, at roughly 0.5 to 1 ug, was reverse transcribed with random hexamers. The method of amplification for TCR beta CDR3 was immunoSEQ multiplex PCR, covering 54 Vbeta and 13 Jbeta. MiXCR, applied by TCRdb to the immunoSEQ multiplex PCR reads, yields one record per CDR3 protein. Of 100,000 to 150,000 distinct CDR3 sequences listed, 80% to 95% are singletons. TCR beta from blood CD8+ and CD4+ T cells was sequenced. The TEMRA cells underwent FACS enrichment, while the CD8+ and CD4+ T cells underwent negative isolation. This sample was included in a study of CD8 T cells in Susac syndrome. Study-wide points: TCR sequencing and HLA analysis covered a relatively small number of individuals.

This sequence originates from a human donor with multiple sclerosis. Sequencing was done on a sample of CD8+ T cells from PBMCs. The chain recombines TRBV29-1 with TRBJ2-1; TRBD2 matches at 7 bases. Here the CDR3 reads CSVAGRRMNNEQFF. The CDR3 DNA reads as TGCAGCGTAGCGGGACGTCGGATGAACAATGAGCAGTTCTTC.